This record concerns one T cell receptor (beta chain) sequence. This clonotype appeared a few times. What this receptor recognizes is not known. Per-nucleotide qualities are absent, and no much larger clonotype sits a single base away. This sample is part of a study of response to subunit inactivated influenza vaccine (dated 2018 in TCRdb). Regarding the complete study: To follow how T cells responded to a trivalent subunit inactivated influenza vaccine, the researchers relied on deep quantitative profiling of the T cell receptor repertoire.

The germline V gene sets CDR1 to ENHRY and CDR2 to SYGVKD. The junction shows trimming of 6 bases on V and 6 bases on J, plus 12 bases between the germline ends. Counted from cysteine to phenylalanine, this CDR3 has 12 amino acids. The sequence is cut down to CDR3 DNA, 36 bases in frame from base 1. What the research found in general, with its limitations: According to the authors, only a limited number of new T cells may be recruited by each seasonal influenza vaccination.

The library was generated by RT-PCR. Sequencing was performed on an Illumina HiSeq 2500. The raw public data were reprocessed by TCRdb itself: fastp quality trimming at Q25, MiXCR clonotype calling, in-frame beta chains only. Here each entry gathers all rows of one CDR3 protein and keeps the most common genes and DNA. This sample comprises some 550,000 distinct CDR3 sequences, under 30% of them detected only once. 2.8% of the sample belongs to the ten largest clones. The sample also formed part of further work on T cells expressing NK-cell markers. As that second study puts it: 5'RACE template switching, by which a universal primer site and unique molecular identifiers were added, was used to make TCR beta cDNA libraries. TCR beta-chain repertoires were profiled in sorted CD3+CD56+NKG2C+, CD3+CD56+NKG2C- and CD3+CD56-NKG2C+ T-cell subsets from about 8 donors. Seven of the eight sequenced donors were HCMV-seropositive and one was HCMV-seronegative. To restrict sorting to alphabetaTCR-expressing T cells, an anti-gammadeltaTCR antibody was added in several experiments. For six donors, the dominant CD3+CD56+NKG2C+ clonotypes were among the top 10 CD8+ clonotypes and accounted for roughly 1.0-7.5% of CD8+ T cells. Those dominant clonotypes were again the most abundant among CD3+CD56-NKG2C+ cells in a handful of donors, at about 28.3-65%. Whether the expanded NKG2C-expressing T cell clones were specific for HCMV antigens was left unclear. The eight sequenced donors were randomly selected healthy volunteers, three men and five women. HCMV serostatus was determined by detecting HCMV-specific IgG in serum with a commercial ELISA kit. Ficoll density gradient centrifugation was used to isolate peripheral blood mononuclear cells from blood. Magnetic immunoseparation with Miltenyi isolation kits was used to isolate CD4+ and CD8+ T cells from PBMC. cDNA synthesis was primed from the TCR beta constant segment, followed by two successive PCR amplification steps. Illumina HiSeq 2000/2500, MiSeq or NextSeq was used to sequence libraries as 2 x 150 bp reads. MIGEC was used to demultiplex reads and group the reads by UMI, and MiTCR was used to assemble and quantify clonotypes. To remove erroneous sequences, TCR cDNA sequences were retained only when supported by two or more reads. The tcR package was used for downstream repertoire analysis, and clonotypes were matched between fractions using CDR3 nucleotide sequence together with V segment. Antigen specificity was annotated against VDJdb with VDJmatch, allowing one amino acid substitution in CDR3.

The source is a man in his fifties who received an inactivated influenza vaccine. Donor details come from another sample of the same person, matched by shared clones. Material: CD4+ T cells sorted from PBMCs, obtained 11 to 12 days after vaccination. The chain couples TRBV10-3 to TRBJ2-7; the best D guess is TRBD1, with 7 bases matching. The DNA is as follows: TGTGCCATCAGGAGACAGGGAGGCGAGCAGTACTTC. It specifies CAIRRQGGEQYF.